The 2 T cell receptor beta chains presented below share a single source sample, sequenced in a study of blood T cell repertoires in COVID-19. Here immunoSEQ multiplex PCR was the method, and the copy in TCRdb shows in-frame clones only, minus some. Among about 260,000 clones listed, under 90% were seen once. Material for sequencing was peripheral blood. The receptors here all came from a man aged 55 to 69 with acute or convalescent COVID-19.

The chain carries TRBV3-1 (or the pseudogene TRBV3-2) and TRBJ2-7; TRBD2 matches at 7 bases. The V gene's germline CDR1 is LGHDT and CDR2 YNNKEL (reference sequence). The CDR3 extends over 12 amino acids. The V gene end was trimmed by 6 bases and the J gene end by 1 base; junction bases not matched to a gene: 0. The CDR3 region is CASRGGSYEQYF. In nucleotides, the CDR3 is TGTGCCAGCAGGGGGGGGTCCTACGAGCAGTACTTC.

The rearrangement joins TRBV5-1 to TRBJ2-2; 9 bases agree with TRBD1. The junction had 2 bases not matched to a gene; V was cut back by 2 bases and J by 3 bases. Germline loops: CDR1 SGHRS, CDR2 YFSETQ. The CDR3 spans 15 residues. The CDR3 loop is CASSFGQGYTGELFF. CDR3 DNA: TGCGCCAGCAGCTTCGGACAGGGGTACACCGGGGAGCTGTTTTTT.